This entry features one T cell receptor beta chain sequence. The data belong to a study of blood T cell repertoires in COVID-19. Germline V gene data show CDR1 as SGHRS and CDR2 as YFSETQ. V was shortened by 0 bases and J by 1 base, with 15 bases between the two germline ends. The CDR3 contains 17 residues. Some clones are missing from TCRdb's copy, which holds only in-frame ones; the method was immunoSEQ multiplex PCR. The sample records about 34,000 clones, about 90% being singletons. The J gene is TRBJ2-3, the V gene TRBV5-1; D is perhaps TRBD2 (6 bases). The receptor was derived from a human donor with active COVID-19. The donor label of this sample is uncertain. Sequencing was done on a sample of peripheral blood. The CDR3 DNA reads TGCGCCAGCAGCTTGGGGGACTCCGGTCGAGGCACAGATACGCAGTATTTT. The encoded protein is CASSLGDSGRGTDTQYF.